These 16 T cell receptor beta chains originate from one sample sequenced in a study of identical twins. TCRdb reanalysed the 5' RACE reads using MiXCR and keeps one entry per CDR3 protein. The repertoire holds fewer than 650,000 distinct CDR3 sequences, 9.6% seen once, with around 3.1% in the top ten. These data also featured in a second study, about yellow fever vaccine responses in identical twins.

The sequenced sample consisted of PBMCs. The origin of the receptors is a woman aged 18-29 years in good health.

This clonotype has just a few counts. The gene calls are TRBV2 and TRBJ1-1; no clear D. Germline V gives CDR1 SNHLY, CDR2 FYNNEI. Trimming took 9 bases from V and 6 from J, leaving 8 bases between them. The CDR3 extends over 10 amino acids. This CDR3 is CARKGPEAFF. The CDR3 DNA reads as TGTGCCAGAAAAGGGCCTGAAGCTTTCTTT. Complete variable domain (other parts from reference TRBV2 and TRBJ1-1): EPEVTQTPSHQVTQMGQEVILRCVPISNHLYFYWYRQILGQKVEFLVSFYNNEISEKSEIFDDQFSVERPDGSNFTLKIRSTKLEDSAMYFCARKGPEAFFGQGTRLTVV.

This clonotype was found a few times. One junction end disagrees with the germline gene, perhaps due to a read error. This chain uses TRBV7-7 with TRBJ1-1, with no clear D. The germline V gene encodes CDR1 SSHAT and CDR2 FNYEAQ (reference sequence). The CDR3 loop spans 13 amino acids. The CDR3 DNA reads TGTGCTAGCAGCTTAGAGTATAACACTGAAGCTTTCTTT. Encoded protein: CASSLEYNTEAFF. Variable domain in full (rest from reference TRBV7-7 and TRBJ1-1): GAGVSQSPRYKVTKRGQDVTLRCDPISSHATLYWYQQALGQGPEFLTYFNYEAQPDKSGLPSDRFSAERPEGSISTLTIQRTEQRDSAMYRCASSLEYNTEAFFGQGTRLTVV.

This clonotype has only a few counts. The chain is built from TRBV3-1 and TRBJ2-3; D is possibly TRBD2 (5 bases). V was clipped by 2 bases and J by 0 bases, with 12 bases between them. This CDR3 is 16 amino acids long. CDR1 is LGHDT and CDR2 is YNNKEL in the germline V gene (reference sequence). DNA of the CDR3: TGTGCCAGCAGCCAACTCCGGCGGGCTAGCACAGATACGCAGTATTTT. Its translation is CASSQLRRASTDTQYF.

This clonotype came up a few times. The V call is TRBV29-1, the J call TRBJ2-7; the match to TRBD2 covers 11 bases. The trim removed 6 bases at V and 7 bases at J, leaving 20 bases unmatched. Germline V gene lookup returns CDR1 SQVTM and CDR2 ANQGSEA. The CDR3 has 17 residues. CDR3 nucleotide sequence: TGCAGCGTAGAGCACGTAGTTAGCGGGAGGGCCTTAGAAGAGCAGTACTTC. It is translated as CSVEHVVSGRALEEQYF.

This clonotype turned up a few times. V is TRBV2 and J is TRBJ2-7; D is unclear. Germline loops: CDR1 SNHLY, CDR2 FYNNEI. Trimming shortened V by 0 bases and J by 5 bases, and 17 bases separated the two germline ends. This CDR3 contains 16 residues. The CDR3: CASSEAQTMENHEQYF. For the CDR3, the DNA is TGTGCCAGCAGTGAAGCCCAAACGATGGAGAATCACGAGCAGTACTTC. Variable domain in full (rest from reference TRBV2 and TRBJ2-7): EPEVTQTPSHQVTQMGQEVILRCVPISNHLYFYWYRQILGQKVEFLVSFYNNEISEKSEIFDDQFSVERPDGSNFTLKIRSTKLEDSAMYFCASSEAQTMENHEQYFGPGTRLTVT.

In this sample, this clonotype turned up a few times. Here the CDR3 reads CATSQDGCGYEQYF. The CDR3 coding sequence is TGCGCCACCAGCCAGGACGGCTGTGGGTACGAGCAGTACTTC. The chain carries TRBV23-1 and TRBJ2-7; D is uncertain. TRBV23-1 is an ORF for which the function is uncertain. V gave up 10 bases and J gave up 4 bases, with 20 bases separating them. CDR3 size: 14 residues.

V and J are TRBV29-1 and TRBJ1-1, with TRBD1 matching 7 bases. The CDR3 is made up of 11 amino acids. V shed 5 bases, J shed 12 bases, and the junction held 9 bases outside the gene matches. Germline V gene sequence: CDR1 SQVTM, CDR2 ANQGSEA. This chain's CDR3 is CSVQRTGRSFF. Written as DNA, the CDR3 is TGCAGCGTTCAACGGACAGGCAGGTCTTTCTTT.

Many counts were recorded for this clonotype. The gene calls are TRBV5-6 and TRBJ2-1, with 13 positions matching TRBD2. In germline, CDR1 is SGHDT, CDR2 YYEEEE. The CDR3 is 20 amino acids. After removal of 4 bases from V and 3 bases from J, the junction contained 16 bases not matched to a gene. Here the CDR3 reads CASSPTILAGGQGDYNEQFF. The CDR3 nucleotides are TGTGCCAGCAGCCCTACGATACTAGCGGGAGGGCAGGGAGACTACAATGAGCAGTTCTTC.

Many counts were recorded for this clonotype. V gene TRBV6-2 or TRBV6-3 combines with J gene TRBJ2-7, with 8 bases that match TRBD2. With V trimmed by 4 bases and J by 3 bases, 8 bases remained unmatched. The V gene's germline CDR1 is MNHEY and CDR2 SVGEGT. The CDR3 runs 15 residues. The CDR3 spells CASSLDGRVDYEQYF. CDR3 nucleotides: TGTGCCAGCAGTTTGGACGGGAGGGTGGACTACGAGCAGTACTTC.

This clonotype has only a few counts. The rearrangement joins TRBV20-1 to TRBJ2-2; D is unclear. The length of the CDR3 is 14 residues. The ends were cut back, 0 bases at V and 6 bases at J, with 11 bases in the middle. Germline-derived CDR1 and CDR2 are DFQATT and SNEGSKA (reference sequence). The CDR3 loop is CSARDGIEAGELFF. In DNA, the CDR3 is TGCAGTGCTAGAGATGGGATCGAGGCCGGGGAGCTGTTTTTT.

This clonotype was detected only a few times. V gene TRBV7-6 combines with J gene TRBJ2-1; 9 positions agree with TRBD2. J was trimmed by 1 base and V by 6 bases; bases with no gene match: 10. CDR1 and CDR2 from the germline V gene are SGHVS and FNYEAQ. The CDR3 is 17 amino acids. The CDR3 DNA reads as TGTGCCAGCAGTCAGCGCTCAGCGGGGGGTTCCTACAATGAGCAGTTCTTC. This gives the protein CASSQRSAGGSYNEQFF.

The V and J genes are TRBV5-5 and TRBJ2-7; no reliable D call. Germline CDR1 is SGHKS and CDR2 is YYEKEE (reference sequence). The CDR3 sequence is 18 residues long. V gave up 4 bases and J gave up 2 bases, with 25 bases separating them. The DNA of the CDR3 is TGTGCCAGCAGCGGGCCGTATGAGAAGACCACCAGGCCCTACGAGCAGTACTTC. Its protein is CASSGPYEKTTRPYEQYF.

This clonotype was counted at least ten times. This rearrangement joins TRBV7-9 to TRBJ2-7; 9 bases match TRBD2. V shed 4 bases and J 4 bases; nucleotides not matched to a gene: 8. The CDR3 extends over 15 amino acids. CDR1 SEHNR and CDR2 FQNEAQ come from the germline V gene (reference sequence). CDR3 bases: TGTGCCAGCAGCTCTCTAGCGGGACCTATTTACGAGCAGTACTTC. Residues: CASSSLAGPIYEQYF.

There are a few counts of this clonotype. The genes are TRBV5-1 and TRBJ1-4; D gene uncertain. CDR1 is SGHRS, CDR2 YFSETQ, per germline. The CDR3 consists of 15 residues. V lost 1 base and J lost 8, with 15 bases in between. The CDR3 DNA sequence: TGCGCCAGCAGCTTGATGGGCGCTAGTACAGAAAAACTGTTTTTT. Protein sequence: CASSLMGASTEKLFF.

At least ten counts were recorded for this clonotype. The chain is built from TRBV7-2 and TRBJ2-3; 8 bases are a match to TRBD1. The CDR3 sequence is 16 residues long. With 2 bases clipped from V and 6 bases from J, the junction kept 10 bases outside the gene matches. Germline-derived CDR1 and CDR2 are SGHTA and FQGNSA. CDR3 amino acids: CASSLPGRGRRDTQYF. As DNA, the CDR3 is TGTGCCAGCAGCTTACCCGGCAGGGGGCGCCGGGATACGCAGTATTTT.

This clonotype has just a few counts. The chain couples TRBV24-1 to TRBJ1-5, with D uncertain. Germline lookup yields CDR1 KGHDR and CDR2 SFDVKD. V gave up 5 bases and J gave up 4 bases, with 11 bases separating them. CDR3 size: 14 residues. The CDR3 region is CATSGPRSNQPQHF. CDR3 nucleotide sequence: TGTGCCACCAGTGGGCCCCGGAGTAATCAGCCCCAGCATTTT.